Below are 12 T cell receptor beta chains sequenced from a single sample in a study of blood T cell repertoires in COVID-19. Data came from immunoSEQ multiplex PCR; TCRdb stores just in-frame clones and leaves some out. The table includes some 250,000 clones, roughly 83% detected once. Sequencing was carried out using peripheral blood. The receptors come from a man aged 40-49 years with acute or convalescent COVID-19.

The V call is TRBV2, the J call TRBJ1-1, with a tentative D call TRBD1 (6 bases). In germline, CDR1 is SNHLY, CDR2 FYNNEI. CDR3 size: 18 residues. With 11 bases removed from V and 1 base from J, the gap between germline ends came to 29 bases. The CDR3 region has the DNA TGTGCCGGCCCCAACCAGGGGATCCCGCCCTACCAGAACACTGAAGCTTTCTTT. It codes for CAGPNQGIPPYQNTEAFF. The whole variable domain, filled in from reference TRBV2 and TRBJ1-1, reads EPEVTQTPSHQVTQMGQEVILRCVPISNHLYFYWYRQILGQKVEFLVSFYNNEISEKSEIFDDQFSVERPDGSNFTLKIRSTKLEDSAMYFCAGPNQGIPPYQNTEAFFGQGTRLTVV.

The chain is built from TRBV29-1 and TRBJ2-7; 9 bases are a match to TRBD1. J was trimmed by 5 bases and V by 6 bases; bases with no gene match: 2. CDR1 and CDR2 (germline): SQVTM, ANQGSEA. The CDR3 consists of 11 residues. CDR3 bases: TGCAGCGTGGGGACAGGGCACGAGCAGTACTTC. Its translation: CSVGTGHEQYF.

This chain links TRBV12-3 or TRBV12-4 with TRBJ1-4; 7 nucleotides agree with TRBD1. The CDR3 has 13 residues. V lost 8 bases and J lost 3; bases outside the gene matches: 3. For the CDR3, the DNA is TGTGCCAGCCAGGGGGGCGCTAATGAAAAACTGTTTTTT. Protein sequence: CASQGGANEKLFF.

This chain joins TRBV4-1 and TRBJ2-3; 10 bases line up with TRBD2. This CDR3 spans 16 amino acids. Germline CDR1 and CDR2: MGHRA and YSYEKL. Trimming removed 4 bases from V and 0 bases from J; junction bases left unmatched: 4. CDR3 nucleotide sequence: TGCGCCAGCAGCCCTAGGACTAGCGGTAGCACAGATACGCAGTATTTT. The encoded protein is CASSPRTSGSTDTQYF.

The chain joins TRBV3-1 (or the pseudogene TRBV3-2) to TRBJ1-2; D unclear. Germline loops: CDR1 LGHDT, CDR2 YNNKEL (reference sequence). Trimming took off 2 bases at V and 5 bases at J, with 12 bases between the two ends. This CDR3 is built from 14 residues. The chain's CDR3 is CASSQLPGPYGYTF. DNA for the CDR3: TGTGCCAGCAGCCAACTCCCAGGTCCATATGGCTACACCTTC.

This chain links TRBV7-2 with TRBJ1-2, with 12 bases that match TRBD1. The germline CDR1 and CDR2 sequences are SGHTA and FQGNSA. The junction had 8 bases not matched to a gene; V was cut back by 5 bases and J by 4 bases. CDR3 length: 16 residues. DNA of the CDR3: TGTGCCAGCAGCCACCCCGGGACAGGGGGCCTCTATGGCTACACCTTC. Amino acids: CASSHPGTGGLYGYTF.

The chain joins TRBV6-1 to TRBJ2-1, with 10 bases identical to TRBD2. Per the germline V gene, CDR1 is MNHNS and CDR2 is SASEGT. CDR3 length: 16 residues. Trimming at V came to 3 bases and at J to 9 bases, leaving 11 bases not matched to a gene. CDR3 protein: CASSEGPSGSQGEQFF. DNA of the CDR3: TGTGCCAGCAGTGAGGGGCCTAGCGGGAGTCAAGGTGAGCAGTTCTTC.

V usage is TRBV9 and J usage is TRBJ2-2; 7 bases are a match to TRBD1. The CDR3 has 13 residues. Trimming took 1 base from V and 6 from J; bases not matched to a gene: 0. Germline loops: CDR1 SGDLS, CDR2 YYNGEE. CDR3 in DNA: TGTGCCAGCAGCGTACAGGGGGCCGGGGAGCTGTTTTTT. Its translation is CASSVQGAGELFF.

V is TRBV29-1 and J is TRBJ1-1; tentatively, D is TRBD1 (6 bases). The CDR3 spans 13 residues. V dropped 5 bases and J dropped 0 bases, with 10 bases sitting between them. Germline V gene sequence: CDR1 SQVTM, CDR2 ANQGSEA. CDR3 amino acids: CSVSGHMNTEAFF. The DNA for the CDR3 is TGCAGCGTTTCGGGACACATGAACACTGAAGCTTTCTTT.

The chain links TRBV6-5 to TRBJ1-2; D is perhaps TRBD1 (5 bases). This CDR3 is 12 amino acids long. With 6 bases removed from V and 7 bases from J, the gap between germline ends came to 12 bases. Germline CDR1 MNHEY, CDR2 SVGAGI. DNA for the CDR3: TGTGCCAGCAGCACAGGCGAGCGTGGCTACACCTTC. Translation: CASSTGERGYTF.

The rearrangement joins TRBV10-3 to TRBJ1-1; D remains unclear. The CDR3 extends over 14 amino acids. The V end lost 6 bases, the J end lost 3 bases, and 14 bases lay between the germline ends. Germline lookup yields CDR1 ENHRY and CDR2 SYGVKD. The CDR3 reads CAIRVGGRDTEAFF. CDR3 bases: TGTGCCATCAGGGTAGGTGGGCGGGACACTGAAGCTTTCTTT.

J is TRBJ1-6 and V is TRBV4-3; TRBD1 agrees at 9 bases. The J segment lost 8 bases and the V segment lost 0 bases, leaving 11 bases of the junction unmatched. The length of the CDR3 is 18 residues. The germline V gene encodes CDR1 LGHNA and CDR2 YSLEER. The CDR3 sequence is CASSQDLTQGAKDSPLHF. In DNA form, the CDR3 reads TGCGCCAGCAGCCAAGACTTAACACAGGGGGCTAAGGATTCACCCCTCCACTTT.